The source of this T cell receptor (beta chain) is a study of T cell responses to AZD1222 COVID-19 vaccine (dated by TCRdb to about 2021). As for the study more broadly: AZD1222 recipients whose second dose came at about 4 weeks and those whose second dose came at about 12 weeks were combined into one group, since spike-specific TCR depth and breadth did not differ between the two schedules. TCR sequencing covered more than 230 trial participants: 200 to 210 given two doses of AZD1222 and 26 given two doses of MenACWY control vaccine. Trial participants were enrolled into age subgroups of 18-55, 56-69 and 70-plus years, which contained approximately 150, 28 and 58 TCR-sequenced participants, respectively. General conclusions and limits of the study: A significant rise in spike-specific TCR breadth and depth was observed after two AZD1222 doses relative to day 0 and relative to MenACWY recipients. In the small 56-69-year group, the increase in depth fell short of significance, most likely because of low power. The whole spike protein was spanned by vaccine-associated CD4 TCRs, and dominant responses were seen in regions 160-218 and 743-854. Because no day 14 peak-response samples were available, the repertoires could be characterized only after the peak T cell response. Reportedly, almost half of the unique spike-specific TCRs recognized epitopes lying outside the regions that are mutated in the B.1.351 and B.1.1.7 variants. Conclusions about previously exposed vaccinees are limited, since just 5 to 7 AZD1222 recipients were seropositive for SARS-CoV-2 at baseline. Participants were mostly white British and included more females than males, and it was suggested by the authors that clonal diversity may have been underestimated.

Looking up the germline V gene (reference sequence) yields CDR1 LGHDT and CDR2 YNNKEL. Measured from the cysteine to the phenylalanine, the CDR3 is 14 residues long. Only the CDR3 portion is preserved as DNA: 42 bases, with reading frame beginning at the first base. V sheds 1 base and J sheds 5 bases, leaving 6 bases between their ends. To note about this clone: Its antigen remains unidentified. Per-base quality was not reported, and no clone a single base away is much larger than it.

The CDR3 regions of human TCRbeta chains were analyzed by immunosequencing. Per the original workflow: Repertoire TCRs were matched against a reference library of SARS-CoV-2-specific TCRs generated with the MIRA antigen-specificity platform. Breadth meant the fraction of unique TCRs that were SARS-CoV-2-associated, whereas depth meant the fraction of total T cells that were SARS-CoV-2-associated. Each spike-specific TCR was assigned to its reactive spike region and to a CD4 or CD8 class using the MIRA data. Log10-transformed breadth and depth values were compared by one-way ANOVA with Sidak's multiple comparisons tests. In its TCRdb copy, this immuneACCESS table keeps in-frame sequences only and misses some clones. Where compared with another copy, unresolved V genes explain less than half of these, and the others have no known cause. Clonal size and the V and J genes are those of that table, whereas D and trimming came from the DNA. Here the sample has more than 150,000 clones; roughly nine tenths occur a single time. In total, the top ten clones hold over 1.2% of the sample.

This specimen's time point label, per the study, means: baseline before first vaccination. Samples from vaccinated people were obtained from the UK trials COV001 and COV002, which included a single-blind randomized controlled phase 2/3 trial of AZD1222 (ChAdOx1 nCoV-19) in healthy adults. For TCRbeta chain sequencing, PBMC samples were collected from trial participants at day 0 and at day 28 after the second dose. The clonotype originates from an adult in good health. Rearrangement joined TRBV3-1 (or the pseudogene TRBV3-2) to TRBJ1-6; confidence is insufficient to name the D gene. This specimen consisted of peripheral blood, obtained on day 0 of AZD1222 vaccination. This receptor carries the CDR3 CASSQAYDNSPLHF. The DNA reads TGTGCCAGCAGCCAAGCCTACGATAATTCACCCCTCCACTTT.